The next 28 T cell receptor beta chains were all read from a single sample in a study of OX40 agonist ivuxolimab in advanced cancers. The library came from the immunoSEQ multiplex PCR assay. TCRdb mirrors the immuneACCESS table, restricted to in-frame sequences. Some clones are absent from its copies; in checked studies, under half trace to an unresolved V gene, and the reason for the others is unknown. This sample gives some 51,000 clones in total; 75% to 90% of them show up just once. The ten largest clones capture roughly 13% of the sample. The sample in question was CD4+ or CD8+ T cells sorted from blood, obtained in a trial of the OX40 agonist ivuxolimab. The receptors shown here come from an adult with an advanced solid tumor such as melanoma, head and neck, liver or kidney cancer.

The chain has TRBV10-2 and TRBJ1-3; the D gene is possibly TRBD1 (5 bases). This CDR3 region has 16 residues. Deletions cut 0 bases from V and 2 bases from J, with 11 bases between. Germline lookup yields CDR1 WSHSY and CDR2 SAAADI. The CDR3 is CASSESGGVPGNTIYF. In nucleotides, the CDR3 is TGCGCCAGCAGTGAGTCGGGGGGTGTGCCTGGAAACACCATATATTTT.

This clone was observed once. The chain joins TRBV13 to TRBJ2-7; D may match TRBD1 or TRBD2 (5 bases each). This CDR3 region has 17 residues. In germline, CDR1 is PRHDT, CDR2 FYEKMQ (reference sequence). Deletions cut 5 bases from V and 4 bases from J, with 24 bases between. The CDR3 here is CASSLSGPESGGYEQYF. CDR3 DNA: TGTGCCAGCAGCCTCTCCGGCCCCGAATCTGGGGGTTACGAGCAGTACTTC.

DNA for the CDR3: TGTGCCAGCAGCTTAGGATTTGGGGTCCAAGAGACCCAGTACTTC. Protein: CASSLGFGVQETQYF. This chain uses TRBV7-9 with TRBJ2-5; D unclear. The CDR3 is made up of 15 amino acids. Trimming pared 1 base from V and 1 base from J, leaving 10 bases between. The V gene's germline CDR1 is SEHNR and CDR2 FQNEAQ (reference sequence).

About this clone itself: The conserved final phenylalanine or tryptophan is absent from the CDR3, which likely points to a read error. The chain couples TRBV4-2 to TRBJ1-6; no clear D gene. The germline CDR1 and CDR2 sequences are LGHNA and YNFKEQ. V dropped 4 bases and J dropped 10 bases, with 11 bases sitting between them. The CDR3 sequence is 13 residues long. The chain's CDR3 is CASSPDGESPLHL. The CDR3 coding sequence is TGTGCCAGCAGCCCCGACGGGGAGTCACCCCTCCACCTT.

The chain recombines TRBV11-1 with TRBJ2-2; D is undetermined. V was cut by 0 bases and J by 5 bases, with 16 bases left in between. The germline gives CDR1 SGHAT, CDR2 FQDESV (reference sequence). This CDR3 has 17 amino acids. The CDR3 sequence: CASSLAASGYRTGELFF. The CDR3 DNA follows: TGTGCCAGCAGCTTAGCCGCTAGTGGGTATCGGACCGGGGAGCTGTTTTTT.

The chain uses TRBV10-3 and TRBJ1-2; D is possibly TRBD1 (5 bases). V was trimmed by 0 bases and J by 6 bases, leaving 11 bases between them. The CDR3 consists of 14 residues. In germline, CDR1 is ENHRY, CDR2 SYGVKD. The CDR3 spells CAISESGGLHGYTF. The CDR3 region has the DNA TGTGCCATCAGTGAGTCGGGGGGTCTTCATGGCTACACCTTC.

This chain joins TRBV11-1 and TRBJ2-2; weak D call: TRBD1 (6 bases). The CDR3 is 13 amino acids. Trimming cost V 5 bases and J 4 bases, with 8 bases left between them. Germline CDR1 SGHAT, CDR2 FQDESV (reference sequence). DNA of the CDR3: TGTGCCAGCAGCCGGACAGTCACCGGGGAGCTGTTTTTT. The encoded protein is CASSRTVTGELFF.

This rearrangement joins TRBV7-9 to TRBJ2-7; D uncertain. This CDR3 spans 14 amino acids. CDR1 and CDR2 (germline): SEHNR, FQNEAQ (reference sequence). V lost 3 bases and J lost 3, with 12 bases in between. The CDR3 loop reads CASSFPPRSYEQYF. The CDR3 nucleotides are TGTGCCAGCAGCTTCCCCCCACGCAGCTACGAGCAGTACTTC.

CDR3 nucleotide sequence: TGCGCCAGCAGCCAAGATCTGGGGTGGGTGCTCTACGAGCAGTACTTC. This gives the protein CASSQDLGWVLYEQYF. The chain recombines TRBV4-1 with TRBJ2-7; unclear D gene. The CDR3 covers 16 residues. V lost 0 bases and J lost 3, with 15 bases in between. Germline V gene data show CDR1 as MGHRA and CDR2 as YSYEKL.

This clone has more than one count but fewer than ten. This specimen includes other DNA sequences encoding the same CDR3. The chain couples TRBV11-2 to TRBJ2-1; TRBD2 matches 9 bases. The CDR3 spans 12 residues. With 8 bases clipped from V and 8 bases from J, the junction kept 4 bases outside the gene matches. Germline V gene sequence: CDR1 SGHAT, CDR2 FQNNGV. The CDR3 DNA reads TGTGCCAGCCGCGGGGGGGCACATGAGCAGTTCTTC. Translation gives CASRGGAHEQFF.

The J gene is TRBJ1-6, the V gene TRBV27; TRBD1 matches at 7 bases. This CDR3 contains 14 residues. The germline gives CDR1 MNHEY, CDR2 SMNVEV (reference sequence). V was clipped by 6 bases and J by 8 bases; unmatched bases: 7. Here the CDR3 DNA reads TGTGCCAGCAGCCAAGACAGGGCTGATTCACCCCTCCACTTT. Residues: CASSQDRADSPLHF.

This chain connects TRBV6-5 to TRBJ1-2, with D unclear. The CDR3 totals 14 residues. Germline CDR1 reads MNHEY; CDR2 reads SVGAGI. V shed 0 bases and J shed 4 bases, with 9 bases lying between them. CDR3 protein: CASSYSGWGYGYTF. The CDR3 region has the DNA TGTGCCAGCAGTTACTCTGGGTGGGGCTATGGCTACACCTTC.

The chain is built from TRBV6-5 and TRBJ2-1; 12 bases are shared with TRBD1. V lost 2 bases, J lost 6 bases, and 5 bases stayed unmatched. Germline V gene lookup returns CDR1 MNHEY and CDR2 SVGAGI. There are 16 residues in the CDR3. CDR3 amino acids: CASSYLPGQGANEQFF. The DNA for the CDR3 is TGTGCCAGCAGTTACCTACCGGGACAGGGGGCCAATGAGCAGTTCTTC.

V and J are TRBV7-2 and TRBJ1-6; possibly TRBD1 for D (6 bases). V lost 1 base to trimming and J lost 9 bases, with 13 bases between them. The CDR3 sequence is 15 residues long. The germline gives CDR1 SGHTA, CDR2 FQGNSA. CDR3 loop: CASSLESGVRSPLHF. CDR3 in DNA: TGTGCCAGCAGCTTAGAGTCAGGGGTTCGTTCACCCCTCCACTTT. The full variable domain, in which reference TRBV7-2 and TRBJ1-6 provide the parts outside the CDR3, is GAGVSQSPSNKVTEKGKDVELRCDPISGHTALYWYRQSLGQGLEFLIYFQGNSAPDKSGLPSDRFSAERTGGSVSTLTIQRTQQEDSAVYLCASSLESGVRSPLHFGNGTRLTVT.

This clone was seen a single time. The chain has TRBV7-8 and TRBJ1-5, with D perhaps TRBD1 (5 bases). Germline assignment: CDR1 SGHVS and CDR2 FQNEAQ. The CDR3 consists of 14 residues. V was pared by 3 bases and J by 7 bases, with 13 bases between. The CDR3 DNA reads TGTGCCAGCAGCTTGGGGGGGTTCGAACAGCCCCAGCATTTT. It yields the protein CASSLGGFEQPQHF.

This chain connects TRBV6-1 to TRBJ1-4, with D unclear. CDR1 and CDR2 from the germline V gene are MNHNS and SASEGT. V was cut by 2 bases and J by 0 bases, with 22 bases left in between. This CDR3 has 20 amino acids. The CDR3 DNA is TGTGCCAGCAGTGAACAACCCTTTCCCGACTTTGGTGCAACTAATGAAAAACTGTTTTTT. Its protein is CASSEQPFPDFGATNEKLFF.

This clone appeared a single time. One end of the junction is discordant with germline, which a read error may explain. The genes are TRBV7-9 and TRBJ1-2; the match to TRBD1 covers 8 bases. CDR1 is SEHNR and CDR2 is FQNEAQ in the germline V gene (reference sequence). The length of the CDR3 is 11 residues. In nucleotides, the CDR3 is TGTGCCAGCAGCTTAGCCACGGACAGGGTCTTC. Its translation: CASSLATDRVF.

This clone appeared once. The genes are TRBV7-9 and TRBJ2-6; no firm D call. Germline V CDR1 and CDR2: SEHNR, FQNEAQ (reference sequence). The CDR3 is made up of 18 amino acids. Trimming shortened V by 8 bases and J by 5 bases, and 25 bases separated the two germline ends. The CDR3 DNA reads as TGTGCCAGCGATGGGGTGAACTCAAGTCGAGTTTGGGCCAACGTCCTGACTTTC. Protein product: CASDGVNSSRVWANVLTF.

The chain employs TRBV29-1 and TRBJ2-7; no firm D call. The CDR3 consists of 11 residues. Per germline, CDR1 SQVTM and CDR2 ANQGSEA. V gave up 3 bases and J gave up 3 bases, with 6 bases separating them. The CDR3 spells CSVEIRYEQYF. The CDR3 DNA follows: TGCAGCGTTGAGATTCGCTACGAGCAGTACTTC.

The V gene is TRBV28, the J gene TRBJ1-3; no firm D call. V lost 6 bases to trimming and J lost 0 bases, with 12 bases between them. The CDR3 totals 15 residues. Germline V CDR1 and CDR2: MDHEN, SYDVKM. The CDR3 region is CASSLTANSGNTIYF. The CDR3 DNA is TGTGCCAGCAGCTTGACCGCCAACTCTGGAAACACCATATATTTT.

The chain links TRBV28 to TRBJ2-3; D tentatively reads TRBD1 or TRBD2 (5 bases each). The V gene lost 4 bases and the J gene lost 7 bases, with 21 bases spanning the gap. This CDR3 contains 16 residues. CDR1 is MDHEN and CDR2 is SYDVKM in the germline V gene. CDR3 coding DNA: TGTGCCAGCAGTTCGCAAAACGCTTGGGACCAGCATACGCAGTATTTT. This gives the protein CASSSQNAWDQHTQYF.

The chain is built from TRBV5-4 and TRBJ2-7, with 8 bases that match TRBD1. The CDR3 extends over 15 amino acids. In germline, CDR1 is SGHNT, CDR2 YYREEE (reference sequence). Trimming at V came to 1 base and at J to 6 bases, leaving 9 bases not matched to a gene. The CDR3 DNA is TGTGCCAGCAGCTTGTACAGCGGACAGGGAACCGAGCAGTACTTC. Its translation: CASSLYSGQGTEQYF.

CDR3 coding DNA: TGTGCCAGCAGTTGGGGTAGCACAGATACGCAGTATTTT. Protein sequence: CASSWGSTDTQYF. The rearrangement links TRBV27 to TRBJ2-3; D gene unclear. The germline CDR1 and CDR2 sequences are MNHEY and SMNVEV (reference sequence). Trimming removed 4 bases from V and 0 bases from J, with 5 bases in between. This CDR3 region has 13 residues.

As regards this clone: Other nucleotide sequences from this sample produce the same CDR3. The chain links TRBV11-2 to TRBJ2-3; perhaps D is TRBD1 or TRBD2 (6 bases each). The V end lost 4 bases, the J end lost 1 base, and 12 bases lay between the germline ends. Germline V CDR1 and CDR2: SGHAT, FQNNGV. This CDR3 comprises 15 residues. CDR3 in DNA: TGTGCCAGCAGCTCCGGGGGCCGCGGCACAGATACGCAGTATTTT. Protein: CASSSGGRGTDTQYF.

The sample holds a few counts of this clone. V is TRBV5-6 and J is TRBJ1-1, with TRBD1 matching over 10 bases. The CDR3 contains 15 residues. After removal of 2 bases from V and 5 bases from J, the junction contained 6 bases not matched to a gene. The germline V gene has CDR1 SGHDT and CDR2 YYEEEE. CDR3 loop: CASSFGDRGQTEAFF. CDR3 DNA: TGTGCCAGCAGCTTCGGTGACAGGGGGCAAACTGAAGCTTTCTTT.

The chain couples TRBV27 to TRBJ2-3, with D perhaps matching TRBD1 (5 bases). The V gene's germline CDR1 is MNHEY and CDR2 SMNVEV (reference sequence). Trimming pared 6 bases from V and 2 bases from J, leaving 15 bases between. The length of the CDR3 is 15 residues. In nucleotides, the CDR3 is TGTGCCAGCAGAGTCGCAGGGCTCTTCACAGATACGCAGTATTTT. Translating it yields CASRVAGLFTDTQYF.

The V and J genes are TRBV5-6 and TRBJ1-2, with 8 nucleotides matching TRBD1. The CDR3 has 16 amino acids. The V segment lost 0 bases and the J segment 8 bases; nucleotides outside the gene matches: 12. CDR1 and CDR2 (germline): SGHDT, YYEEEE. The CDR3 is CASSLAGQGFLVGYTF. CDR3 DNA sequence: TGTGCCAGCAGCTTGGCAGGACAGGGTTTCCTCGTGGGCTACACCTTC.

DNA of the CDR3: TGTGCCAACCGCGGGTCTGACACCGGGGAGCTGTTTTTT. Amino acids: CANRGSDTGELFF. The chain couples TRBV28 to TRBJ2-2; D might be TRBD2 (5 bases). This CDR3 spans 13 amino acids. With 10 bases removed from V and 3 bases from J, the gap between germline ends came to 12 bases. CDR1 MDHEN and CDR2 SYDVKM come from the germline V gene.